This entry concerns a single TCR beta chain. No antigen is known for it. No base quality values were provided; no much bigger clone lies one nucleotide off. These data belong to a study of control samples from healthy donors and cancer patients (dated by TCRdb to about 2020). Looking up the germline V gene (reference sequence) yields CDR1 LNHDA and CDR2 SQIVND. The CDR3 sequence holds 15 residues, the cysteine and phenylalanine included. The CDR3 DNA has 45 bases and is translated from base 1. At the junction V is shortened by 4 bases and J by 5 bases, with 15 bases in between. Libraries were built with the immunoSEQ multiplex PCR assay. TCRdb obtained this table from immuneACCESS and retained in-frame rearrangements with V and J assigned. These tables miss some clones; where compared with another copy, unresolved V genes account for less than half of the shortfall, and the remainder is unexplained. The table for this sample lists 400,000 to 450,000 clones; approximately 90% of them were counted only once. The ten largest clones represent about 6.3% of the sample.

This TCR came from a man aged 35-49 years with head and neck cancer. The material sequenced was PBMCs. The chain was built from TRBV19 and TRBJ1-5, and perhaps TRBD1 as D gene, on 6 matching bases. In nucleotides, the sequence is TGTGCCAGTAGTACCATCGTTAGGGGGGATCAGCCCCAGCATTTT. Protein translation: CASSTIVRGDQPQHF.